This note documents a single T cell receptor beta chain sequence. Original handling: Nucleated cell number was recorded as an estimate derived from reference gene primer amplification. Repertoires were generated with immunoSEQ multiplex PCR, while TCRdb's copy carries only in-frame clones and drops some. From that table come the V and J calls and clone size; the DNA was used to work out D and trimming. The sample holds about 130,000 clones, roughly 90% seen once. This specimen belongs to a study of blood T cell repertoires in COVID-19. Study-wide context: The origin of the acute and convalescent COVID-19 samples was the United States, Italy and Spain. T cells, B-cell-depleted T cells, or PBMCs provided the cDNA or gDNA that served as material.

CDR3 size: 15 residues. Germline V CDR1 and CDR2: SGHTA, FQGNSA. Trimming took 3 bases from V and 7 from J; bases not matched to a gene: 8. The sample taken for sequencing was peripheral blood. The TCR was taken from a woman of 80 years or more with acute or convalescent COVID-19. The rearrangement links TRBV7-2 to TRBJ2-1, with 8 bases identical to TRBD2. In DNA form, the CDR3 reads TGTGCCAGCAGCTTCTTTGCGGGGGGCGGGAATGAGCAGTTCTTC. Amino acids: CASSFFAGGGNEQFF.